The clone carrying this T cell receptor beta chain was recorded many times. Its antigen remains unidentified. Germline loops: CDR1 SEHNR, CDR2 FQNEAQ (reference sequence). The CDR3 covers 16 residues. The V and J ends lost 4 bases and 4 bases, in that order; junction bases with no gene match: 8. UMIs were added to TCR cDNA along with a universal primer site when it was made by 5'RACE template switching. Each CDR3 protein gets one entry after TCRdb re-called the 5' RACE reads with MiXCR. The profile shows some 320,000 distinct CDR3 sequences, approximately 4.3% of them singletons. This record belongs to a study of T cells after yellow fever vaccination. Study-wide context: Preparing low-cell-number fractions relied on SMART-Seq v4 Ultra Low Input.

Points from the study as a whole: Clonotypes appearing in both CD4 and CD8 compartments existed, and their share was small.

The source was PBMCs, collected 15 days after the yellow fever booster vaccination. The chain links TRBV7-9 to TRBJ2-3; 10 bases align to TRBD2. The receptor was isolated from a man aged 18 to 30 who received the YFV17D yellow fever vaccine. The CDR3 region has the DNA TGTGCCAGCAGCTGGAAGCGGGGGGGCCGGGCAGATACGCAGTATTTT. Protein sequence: CASSWKRGGRADTQYF.